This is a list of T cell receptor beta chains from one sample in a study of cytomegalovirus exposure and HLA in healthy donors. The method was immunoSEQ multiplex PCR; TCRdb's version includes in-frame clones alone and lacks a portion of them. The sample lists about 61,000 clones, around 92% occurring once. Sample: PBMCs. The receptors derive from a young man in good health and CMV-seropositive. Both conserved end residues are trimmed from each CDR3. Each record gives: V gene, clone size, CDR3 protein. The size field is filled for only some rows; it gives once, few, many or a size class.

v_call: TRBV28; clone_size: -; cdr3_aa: ATKGDRRGTEAF
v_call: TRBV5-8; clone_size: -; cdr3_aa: ASSLAWREAAGELF
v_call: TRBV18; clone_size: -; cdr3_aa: ASSSRTGVENTEAF
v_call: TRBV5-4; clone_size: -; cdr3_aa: ASSSGQGSNQPQH
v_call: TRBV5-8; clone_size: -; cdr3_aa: ASSLTVSYEQY
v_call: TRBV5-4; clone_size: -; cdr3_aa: ASSPRLAGDYEQY
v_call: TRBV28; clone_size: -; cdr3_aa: ASSFRGNYGYT
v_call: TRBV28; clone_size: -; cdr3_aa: ASSLPGSTYEQY
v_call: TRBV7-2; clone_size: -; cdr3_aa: ASSHRGFYGYT
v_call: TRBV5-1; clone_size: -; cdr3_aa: ASSNGQGPGNTEAF
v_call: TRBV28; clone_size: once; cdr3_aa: ASADLQVGEQY
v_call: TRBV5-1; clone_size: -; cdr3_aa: ASSSRGDWTEAF
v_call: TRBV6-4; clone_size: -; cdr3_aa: ASSPNDRVVTDTQY
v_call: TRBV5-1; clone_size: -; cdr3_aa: ASSLNSGDNEQF
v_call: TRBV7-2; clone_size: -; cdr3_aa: ASSLAPAGGEQF
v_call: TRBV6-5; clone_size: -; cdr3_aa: ASSLVHSLNEKLF
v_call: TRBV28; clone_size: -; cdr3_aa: ASNTGDQPQH
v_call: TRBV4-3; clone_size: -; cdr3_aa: ASSQGTGFTGELF
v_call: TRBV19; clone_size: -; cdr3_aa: ASRDRNPMNTEAF
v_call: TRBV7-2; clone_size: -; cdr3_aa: ASSWSVPVAKEQY
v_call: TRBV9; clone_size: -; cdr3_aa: ASSSVSLAGGRETQY
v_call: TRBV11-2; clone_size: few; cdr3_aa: ASSSPGHTLGRQY
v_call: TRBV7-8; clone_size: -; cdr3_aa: ASSPKRGTLVPHNEQF
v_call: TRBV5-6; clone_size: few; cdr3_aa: ASSSGGTGLGGYT
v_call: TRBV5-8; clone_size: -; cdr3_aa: ASSLGLSGFRDTQY
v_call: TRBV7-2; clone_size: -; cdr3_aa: ASSLVAGFADTQY
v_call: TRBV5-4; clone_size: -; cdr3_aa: ASSGRQGQETQY
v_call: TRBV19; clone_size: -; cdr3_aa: ASSSRIYGYT
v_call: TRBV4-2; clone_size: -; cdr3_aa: ASSPTGKETQY
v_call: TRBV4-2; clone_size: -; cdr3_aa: ASSQSSSGVTGELF
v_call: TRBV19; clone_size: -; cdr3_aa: ASSIRTGGMNTEAF
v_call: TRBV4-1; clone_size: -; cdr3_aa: ASSQWLAGDNEQF
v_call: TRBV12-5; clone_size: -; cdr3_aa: ASGLTGGTEAF
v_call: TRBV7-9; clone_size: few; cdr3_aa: ASSLNRENTEAF
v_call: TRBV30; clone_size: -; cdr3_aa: AWDSKLYEQY
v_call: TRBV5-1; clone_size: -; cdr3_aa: ASSFGGWNEQF
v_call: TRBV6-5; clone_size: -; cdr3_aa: ATQGAANTEAF
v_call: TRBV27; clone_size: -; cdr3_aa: ASRRTGTGFRTDTQY
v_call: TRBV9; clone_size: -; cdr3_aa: ASSSPPGTGGNEQF
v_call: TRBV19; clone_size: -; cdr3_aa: ASSIGTGDGYT
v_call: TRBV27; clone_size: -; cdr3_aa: ASKLQGIGYEQY
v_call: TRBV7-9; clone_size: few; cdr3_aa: ASSRKGQGMNTEAF
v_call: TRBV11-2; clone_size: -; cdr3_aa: ASSPLTGDPYGYT
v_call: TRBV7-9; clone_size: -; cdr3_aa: ASSQSSAYEQY
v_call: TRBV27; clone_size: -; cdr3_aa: ASSLYRGTDTQY
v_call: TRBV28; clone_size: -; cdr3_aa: ASRSIAGYTQY
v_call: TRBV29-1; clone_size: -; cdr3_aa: SVDGGGAHGYT
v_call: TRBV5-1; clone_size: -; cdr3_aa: ASSSNYNEQF
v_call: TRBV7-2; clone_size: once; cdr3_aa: ASSHDRIDEKLF
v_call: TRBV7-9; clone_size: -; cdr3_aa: ASSLADRPESF
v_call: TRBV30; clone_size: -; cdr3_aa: AWQGAYGYT
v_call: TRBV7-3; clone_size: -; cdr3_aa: ASSLTQGLNTEAF
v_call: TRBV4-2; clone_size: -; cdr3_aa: ASSPGLSSYEQY
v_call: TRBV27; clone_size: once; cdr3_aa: ASSFSRGNYGYT
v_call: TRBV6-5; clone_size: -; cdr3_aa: ASSYWDRARDTQY